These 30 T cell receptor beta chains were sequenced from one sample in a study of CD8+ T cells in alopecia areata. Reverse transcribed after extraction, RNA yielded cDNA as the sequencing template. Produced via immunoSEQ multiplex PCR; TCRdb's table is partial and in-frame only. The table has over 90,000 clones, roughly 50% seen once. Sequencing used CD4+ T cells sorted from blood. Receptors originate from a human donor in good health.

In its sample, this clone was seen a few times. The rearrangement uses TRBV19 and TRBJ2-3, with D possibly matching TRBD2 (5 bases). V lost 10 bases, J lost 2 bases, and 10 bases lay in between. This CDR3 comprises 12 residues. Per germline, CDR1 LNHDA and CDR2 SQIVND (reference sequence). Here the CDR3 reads CATRGYTDTQYF. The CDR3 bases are TGTGCCACCCGCGGGTACACAGATACGCAGTATTTT.

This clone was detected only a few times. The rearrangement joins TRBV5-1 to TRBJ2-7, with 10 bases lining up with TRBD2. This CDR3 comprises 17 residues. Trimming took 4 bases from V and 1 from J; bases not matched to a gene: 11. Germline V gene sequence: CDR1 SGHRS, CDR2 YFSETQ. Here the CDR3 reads CASSPGLASRGSYEQYF. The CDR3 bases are TGCGCCAGCAGCCCGGGACTAGCGTCTCGGGGGTCCTACGAGCAGTACTTC.

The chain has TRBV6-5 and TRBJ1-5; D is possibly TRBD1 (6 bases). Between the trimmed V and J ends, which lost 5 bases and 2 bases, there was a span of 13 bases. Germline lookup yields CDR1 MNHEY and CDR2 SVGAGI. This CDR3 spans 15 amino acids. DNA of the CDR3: TGTGCCAGCAGTCAACAGGGATCGCGCAATCAGCCCCAGCATTTT. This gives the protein CASSQQGSRNQPQHF.

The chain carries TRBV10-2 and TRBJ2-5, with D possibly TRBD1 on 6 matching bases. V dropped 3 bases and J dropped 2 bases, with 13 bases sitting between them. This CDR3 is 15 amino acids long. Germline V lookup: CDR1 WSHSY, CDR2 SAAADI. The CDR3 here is CASSDAQGSQETQYF. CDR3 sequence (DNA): TGCGCCAGCAGTGACGCGCAGGGGAGTCAAGAGACCCAGTACTTC.

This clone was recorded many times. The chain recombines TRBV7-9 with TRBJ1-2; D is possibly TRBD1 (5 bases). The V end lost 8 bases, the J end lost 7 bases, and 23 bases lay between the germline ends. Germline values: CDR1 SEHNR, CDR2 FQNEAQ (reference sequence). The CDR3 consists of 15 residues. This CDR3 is CASFRAGRAVSGYTF. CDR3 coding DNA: TGTGCCAGCTTTCGGGCAGGGAGGGCTGTAAGTGGCTACACCTTC.

The CDR3 bases are TGTGCCAGCAGCGCGGGACTAGCGGGGGATTACGAGCAGTACTTC. This codes for CASSAGLAGDYEQYF. The chain is built from TRBV9 and TRBJ2-7, with 14 nucleotides matching TRBD2. The V gene's germline CDR1 is SGDLS and CDR2 YYNGEE. Losses at the gene ends were 3 bases for V and 4 bases for J; bases not matched to a gene: 3. The length of the CDR3 is 15 residues.

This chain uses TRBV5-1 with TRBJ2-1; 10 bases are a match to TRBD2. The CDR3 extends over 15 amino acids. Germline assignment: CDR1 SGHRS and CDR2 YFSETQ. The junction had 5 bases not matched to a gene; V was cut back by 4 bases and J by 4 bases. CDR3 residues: CASSQGLAVYNEQFF. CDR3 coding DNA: TGCGCCAGCAGCCAAGGACTAGCGGTTTACAATGAGCAGTTCTTC.

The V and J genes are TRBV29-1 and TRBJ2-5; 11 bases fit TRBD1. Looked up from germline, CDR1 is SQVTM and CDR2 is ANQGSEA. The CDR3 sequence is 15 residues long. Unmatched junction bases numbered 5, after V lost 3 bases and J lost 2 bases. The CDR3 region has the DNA TGCAGCGTTGACGGGACAGGGGGATTTCAAGAGACCCAGTACTTC. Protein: CSVDGTGGFQETQYF.

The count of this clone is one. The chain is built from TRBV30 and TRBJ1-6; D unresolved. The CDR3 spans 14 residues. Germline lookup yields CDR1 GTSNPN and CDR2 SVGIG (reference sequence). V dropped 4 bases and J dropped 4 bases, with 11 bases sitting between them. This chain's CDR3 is CAWNPMGYNSPLHF. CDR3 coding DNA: TGTGCCTGGAACCCCATGGGTTATAATTCACCCCTCCACTTT.

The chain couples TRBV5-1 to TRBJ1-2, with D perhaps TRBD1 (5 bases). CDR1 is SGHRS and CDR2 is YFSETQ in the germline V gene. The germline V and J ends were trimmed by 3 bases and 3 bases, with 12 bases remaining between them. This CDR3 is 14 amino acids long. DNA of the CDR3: TGCGCCAGCAGCTCCGACAGTGGAGACTATGGCTACACCTTC. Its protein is CASSSDSGDYGYTF.

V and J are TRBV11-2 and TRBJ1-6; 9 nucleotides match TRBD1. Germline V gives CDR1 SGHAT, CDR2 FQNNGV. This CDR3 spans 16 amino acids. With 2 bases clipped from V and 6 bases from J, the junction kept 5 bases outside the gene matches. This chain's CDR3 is CASSLTGTGSNSPLHF. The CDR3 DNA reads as TGTGCCAGCAGCTTAACCGGGACAGGGAGTAATTCACCCCTCCACTTT.

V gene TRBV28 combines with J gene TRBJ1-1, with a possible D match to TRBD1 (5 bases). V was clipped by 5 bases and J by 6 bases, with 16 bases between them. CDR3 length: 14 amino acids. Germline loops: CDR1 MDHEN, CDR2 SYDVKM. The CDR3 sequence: CASSTSGGPAEAFF. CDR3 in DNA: TGTGCCAGCAGTACCTCCGGGGGACCGGCTGAAGCTTTCTTT.

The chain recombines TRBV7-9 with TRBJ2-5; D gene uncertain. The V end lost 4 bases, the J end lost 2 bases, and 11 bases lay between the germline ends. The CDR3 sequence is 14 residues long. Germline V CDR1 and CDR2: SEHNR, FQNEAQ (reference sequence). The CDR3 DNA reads TGTGCCAGCAGCTCTTACACCGAACAAGAGACCCAGTACTTC. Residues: CASSSYTEQETQYF. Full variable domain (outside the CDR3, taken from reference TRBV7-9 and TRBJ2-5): DTGVSQNPRHKITKRGQNVTFRCDPISEHNRLYWYRQTLGQGPEFLTYFQNEAQLEKSRLLSDRFSAERPKGSFSTLEIQRTEQGDSAMYLCASSSYTEQETQYFGPGTRLLVL.

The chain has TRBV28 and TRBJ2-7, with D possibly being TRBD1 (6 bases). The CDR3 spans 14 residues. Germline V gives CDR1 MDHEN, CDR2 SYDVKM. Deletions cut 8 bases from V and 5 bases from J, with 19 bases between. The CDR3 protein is CASRYGTSNNEQYF. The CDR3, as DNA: TGTGCCAGCCGCTATGGGACATCAAACAACGAGCAGTACTTC.

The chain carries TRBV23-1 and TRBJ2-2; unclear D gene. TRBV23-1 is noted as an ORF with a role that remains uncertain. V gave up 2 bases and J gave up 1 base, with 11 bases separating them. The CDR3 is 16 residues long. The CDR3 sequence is CASSQVRRQNTGELFF. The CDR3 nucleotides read TGCGCCAGCAGTCAAGTCAGACGACAGAACACCGGGGAGCTGTTTTTT.

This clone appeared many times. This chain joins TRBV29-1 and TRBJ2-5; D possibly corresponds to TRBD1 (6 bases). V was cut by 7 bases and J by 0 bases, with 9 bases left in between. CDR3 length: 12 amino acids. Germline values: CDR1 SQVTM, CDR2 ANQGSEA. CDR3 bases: TGCAGCGCCCGGACAGACCAAGAGACCCAGTACTTC. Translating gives CSARTDQETQYF.

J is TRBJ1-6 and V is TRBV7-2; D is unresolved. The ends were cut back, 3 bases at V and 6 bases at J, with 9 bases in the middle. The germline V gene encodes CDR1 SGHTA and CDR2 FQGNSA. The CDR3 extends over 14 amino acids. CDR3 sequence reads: CASSFRPRNSPLHF. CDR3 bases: TGTGCCAGCAGCTTTCGACCGCGTAATTCACCCCTCCACTTT.

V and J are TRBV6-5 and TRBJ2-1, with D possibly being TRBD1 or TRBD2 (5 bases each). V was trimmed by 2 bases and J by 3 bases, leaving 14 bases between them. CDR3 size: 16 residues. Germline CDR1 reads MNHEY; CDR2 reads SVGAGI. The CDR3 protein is CASSYGTPSSYNEQFF. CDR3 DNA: TGTGCCAGCAGTTACGGGACCCCCTCGAGCTACAATGAGCAGTTCTTC.

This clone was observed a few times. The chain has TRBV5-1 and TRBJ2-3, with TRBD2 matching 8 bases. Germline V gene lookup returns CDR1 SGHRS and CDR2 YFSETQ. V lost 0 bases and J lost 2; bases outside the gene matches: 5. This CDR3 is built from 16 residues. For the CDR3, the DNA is TGCGCCAGCAGCTTGGTGGCGGGGGGTTACACAGATACGCAGTATTTT. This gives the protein CASSLVAGGYTDTQYF.

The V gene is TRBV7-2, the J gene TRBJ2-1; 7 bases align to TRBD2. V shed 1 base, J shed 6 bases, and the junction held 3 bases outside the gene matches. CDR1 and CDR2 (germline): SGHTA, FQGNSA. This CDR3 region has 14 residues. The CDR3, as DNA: TGTGCCAGCAGCTTAGTGGGAGGGGCCAATGAGCAGTTCTTC. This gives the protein CASSLVGGANEQFF.

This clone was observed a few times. CDR3 in DNA: TGTGCCAGCAGGACAGGGCGGGCTAATGAAAAACTGTTTTTT. Amino acid sequence: CASRTGRANEKLFF. The chain combines TRBV27 with TRBJ1-4, with 7 nucleotides matching TRBD1. The CDR3 sequence is 14 residues long. After removal of 6 bases from V and 3 bases from J, the junction contained 4 bases not matched to a gene. Germline V gene sequence: CDR1 MNHEY, CDR2 SMNVEV (reference sequence).

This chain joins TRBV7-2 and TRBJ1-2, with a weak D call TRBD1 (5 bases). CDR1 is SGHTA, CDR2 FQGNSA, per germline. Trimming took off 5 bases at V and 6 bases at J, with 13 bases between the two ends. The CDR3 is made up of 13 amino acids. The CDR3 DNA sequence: TGTGCCAGCAGCCCGCGGGACGGGAATGGCTACACCTTC. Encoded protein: CASSPRDGNGYTF.

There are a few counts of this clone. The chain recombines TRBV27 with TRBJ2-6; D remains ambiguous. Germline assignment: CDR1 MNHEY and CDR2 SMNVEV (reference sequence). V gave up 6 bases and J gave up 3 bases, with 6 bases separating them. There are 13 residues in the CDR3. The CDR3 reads CASRRSGANVLTF. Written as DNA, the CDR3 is TGTGCCAGCAGGAGGAGTGGGGCCAACGTCCTGACTTTC.

The CDR3 sequence is CASSPQRRSPSEQYF. The CDR3 DNA follows: TGCGCCAGCAGCCCTCAGCGGAGGAGCCCATCCGAGCAGTACTTC. The chain joins TRBV4-1 to TRBJ2-7, with D perhaps matching TRBD2 (5 bases). V lost 4 bases and J 6 bases, leaving 19 bases between the germline ends. The germline CDR1 and CDR2 sequences are MGHRA and YSYEKL. The CDR3 totals 15 residues.

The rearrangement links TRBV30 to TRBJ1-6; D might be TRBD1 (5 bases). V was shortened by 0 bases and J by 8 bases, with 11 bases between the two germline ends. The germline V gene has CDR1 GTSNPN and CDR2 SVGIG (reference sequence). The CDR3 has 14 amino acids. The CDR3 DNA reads TGTGCCTGGAGTGTACTAACGACAGATTCACCCCTCCACTTT. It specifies CAWSVLTTDSPLHF.

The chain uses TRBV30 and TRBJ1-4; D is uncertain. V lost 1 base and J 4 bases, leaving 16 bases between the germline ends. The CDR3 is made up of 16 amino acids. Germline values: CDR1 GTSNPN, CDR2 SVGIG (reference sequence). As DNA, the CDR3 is TGTGCCTGGAGTGACTACGAGGGCGCGGATAATGAAAAACTGTTTTTT. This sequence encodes CAWSDYEGADNEKLFF.

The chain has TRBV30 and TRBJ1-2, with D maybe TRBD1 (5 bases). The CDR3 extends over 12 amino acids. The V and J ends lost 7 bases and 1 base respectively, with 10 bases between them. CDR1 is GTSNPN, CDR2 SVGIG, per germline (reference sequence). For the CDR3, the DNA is TGTGCCTTCCTGAGGGGTAACTATGGCTACACCTTC. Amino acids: CAFLRGNYGYTF.

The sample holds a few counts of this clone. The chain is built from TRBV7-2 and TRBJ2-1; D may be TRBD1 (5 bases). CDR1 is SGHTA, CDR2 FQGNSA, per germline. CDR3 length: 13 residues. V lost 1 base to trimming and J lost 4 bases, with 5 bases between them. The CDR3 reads CASSLGQYNEQFF. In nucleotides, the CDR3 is TGTGCCAGCAGCTTAGGACAGTACAATGAGCAGTTCTTC.

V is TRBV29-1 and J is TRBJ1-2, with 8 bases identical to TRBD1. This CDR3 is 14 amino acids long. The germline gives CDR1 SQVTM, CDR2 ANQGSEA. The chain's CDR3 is CTTRPWTGRNGYTF. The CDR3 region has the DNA TGCACCACCCGACCCTGGACAGGGAGGAATGGCTACACCTTC.

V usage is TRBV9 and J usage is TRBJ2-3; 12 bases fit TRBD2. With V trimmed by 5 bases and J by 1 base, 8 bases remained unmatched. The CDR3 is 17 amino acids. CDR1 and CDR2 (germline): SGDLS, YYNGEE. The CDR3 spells CASSASGGASGTDTQYF. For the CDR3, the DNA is TGTGCCAGCAGTGCTAGCGGGGGGGCCTCGGGCACAGATACGCAGTATTTT.